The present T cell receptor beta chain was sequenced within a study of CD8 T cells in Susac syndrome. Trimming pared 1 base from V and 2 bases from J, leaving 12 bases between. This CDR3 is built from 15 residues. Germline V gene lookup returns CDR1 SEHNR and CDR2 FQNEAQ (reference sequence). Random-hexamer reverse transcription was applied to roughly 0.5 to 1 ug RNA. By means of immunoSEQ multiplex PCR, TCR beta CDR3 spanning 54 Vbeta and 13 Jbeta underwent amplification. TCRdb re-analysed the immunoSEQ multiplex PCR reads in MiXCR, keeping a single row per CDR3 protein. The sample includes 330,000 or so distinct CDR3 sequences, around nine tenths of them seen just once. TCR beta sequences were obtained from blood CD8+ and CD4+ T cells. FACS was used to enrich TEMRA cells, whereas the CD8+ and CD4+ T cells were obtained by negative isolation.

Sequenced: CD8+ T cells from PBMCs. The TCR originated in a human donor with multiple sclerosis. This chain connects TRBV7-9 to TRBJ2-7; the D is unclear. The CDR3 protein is CASSLEDPGAYEQYF. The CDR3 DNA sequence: TGTGCCAGCAGCTTAGAGGATCCCGGAGCCTACGAGCAGTACTTC.